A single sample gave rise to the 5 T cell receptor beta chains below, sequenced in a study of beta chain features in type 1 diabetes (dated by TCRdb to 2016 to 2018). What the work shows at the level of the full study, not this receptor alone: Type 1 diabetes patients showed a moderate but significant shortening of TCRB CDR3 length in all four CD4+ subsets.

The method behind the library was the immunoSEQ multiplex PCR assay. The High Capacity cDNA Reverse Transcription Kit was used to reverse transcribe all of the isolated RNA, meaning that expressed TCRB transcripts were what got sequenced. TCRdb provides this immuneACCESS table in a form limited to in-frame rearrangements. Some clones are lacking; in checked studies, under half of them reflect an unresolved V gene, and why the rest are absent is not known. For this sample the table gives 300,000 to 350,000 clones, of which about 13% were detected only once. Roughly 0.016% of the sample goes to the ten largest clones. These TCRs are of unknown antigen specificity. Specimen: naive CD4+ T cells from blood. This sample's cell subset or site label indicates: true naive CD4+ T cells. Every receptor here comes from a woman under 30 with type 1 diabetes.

CDR3 sequence: CASSSRSFSGELFF. The CDR3 DNA sequence: TGTGCCAGCAGTTCGCGGAGCTTCTCCGGGGAGCTGTTTTTT. The V and J genes are TRBV7-7 and TRBJ2-2; no reliable D call. V lost 6 bases and J 6 bases, leaving 14 bases between the germline ends. This CDR3 region has 14 residues. Germline V gene sequence: CDR1 SSHAT, CDR2 FNYEAQ (reference sequence).

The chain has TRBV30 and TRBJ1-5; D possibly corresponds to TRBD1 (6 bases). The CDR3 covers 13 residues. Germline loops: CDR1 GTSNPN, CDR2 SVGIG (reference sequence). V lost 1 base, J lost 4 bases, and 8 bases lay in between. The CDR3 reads CAWSEGENQPQHF. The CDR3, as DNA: TGTGCCTGGAGTGAGGGGGAGAATCAGCCCCAGCATTTT. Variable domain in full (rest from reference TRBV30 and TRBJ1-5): SQTIHQWPATLVQPVGSPLSLECTVEGTSNPNLYWYRQAAGRGLQLLFYSVGIGQISSEVPQNLSASRPQDRQFILSSKKLLLSDSGFYLCAWSEGENQPQHFGDGTRLSIL.

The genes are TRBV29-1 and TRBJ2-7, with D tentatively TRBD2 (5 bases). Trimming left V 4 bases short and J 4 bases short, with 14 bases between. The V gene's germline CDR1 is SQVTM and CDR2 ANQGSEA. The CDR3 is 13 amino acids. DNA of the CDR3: TGCAGCGTTGCGGTTGGTTGGAGGTACGAGCAGTACTTC. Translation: CSVAVGWRYEQYF.

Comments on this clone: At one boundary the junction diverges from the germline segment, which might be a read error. In DNA form, the CDR3 reads TGTGCCAGCAGCTTAGAGTACCTCAGGGGGCCCTACCATGAGCAGTTCTTC. Its protein is CASSLEYLRGPYHEQFF. V gene TRBV7-9 combines with J gene TRBJ2-1, with TRBD1 matching over 8 bases. Germline CDR1 reads SEHNR; CDR2 reads FQNEAQ (reference sequence). This CDR3 has 17 residues.

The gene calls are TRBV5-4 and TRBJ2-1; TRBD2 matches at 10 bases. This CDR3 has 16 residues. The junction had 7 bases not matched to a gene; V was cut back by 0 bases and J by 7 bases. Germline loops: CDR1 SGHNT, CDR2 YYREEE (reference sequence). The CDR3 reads CASSLAPSGSGNEQFF. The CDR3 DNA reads TGTGCCAGCAGCTTGGCCCCTAGCGGGAGTGGGAATGAGCAGTTCTTC.